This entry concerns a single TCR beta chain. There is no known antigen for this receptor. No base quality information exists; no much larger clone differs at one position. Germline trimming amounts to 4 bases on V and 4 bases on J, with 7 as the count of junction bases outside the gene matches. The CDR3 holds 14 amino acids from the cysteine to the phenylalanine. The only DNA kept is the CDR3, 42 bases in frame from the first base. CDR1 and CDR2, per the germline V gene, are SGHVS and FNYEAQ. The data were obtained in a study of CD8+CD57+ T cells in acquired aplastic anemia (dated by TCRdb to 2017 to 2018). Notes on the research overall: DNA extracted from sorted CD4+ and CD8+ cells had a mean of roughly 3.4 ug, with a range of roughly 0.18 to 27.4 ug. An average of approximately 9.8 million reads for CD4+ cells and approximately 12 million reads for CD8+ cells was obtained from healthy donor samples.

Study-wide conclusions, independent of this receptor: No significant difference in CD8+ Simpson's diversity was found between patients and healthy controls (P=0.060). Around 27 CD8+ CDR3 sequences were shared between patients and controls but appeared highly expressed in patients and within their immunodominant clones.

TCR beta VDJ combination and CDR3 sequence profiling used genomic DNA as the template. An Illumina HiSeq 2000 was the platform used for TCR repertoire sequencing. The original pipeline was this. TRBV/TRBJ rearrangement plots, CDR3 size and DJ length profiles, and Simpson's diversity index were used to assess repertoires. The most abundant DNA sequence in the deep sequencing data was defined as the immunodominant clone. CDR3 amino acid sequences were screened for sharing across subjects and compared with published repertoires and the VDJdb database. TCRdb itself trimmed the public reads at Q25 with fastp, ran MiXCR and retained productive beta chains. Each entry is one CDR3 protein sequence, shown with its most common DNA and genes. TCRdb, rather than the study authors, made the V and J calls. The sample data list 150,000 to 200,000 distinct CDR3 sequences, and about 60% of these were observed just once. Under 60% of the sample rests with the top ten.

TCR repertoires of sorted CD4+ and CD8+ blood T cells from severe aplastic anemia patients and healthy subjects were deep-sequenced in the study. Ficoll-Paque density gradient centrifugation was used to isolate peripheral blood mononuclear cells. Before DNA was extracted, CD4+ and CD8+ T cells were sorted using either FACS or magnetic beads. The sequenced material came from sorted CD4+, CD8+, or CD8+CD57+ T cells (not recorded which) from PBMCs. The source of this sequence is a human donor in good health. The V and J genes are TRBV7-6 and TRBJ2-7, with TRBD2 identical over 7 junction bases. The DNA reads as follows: TGTGCCAGCAGCTCCGGTCCGGGGGGATACGAGCAGTACTTC. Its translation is CASSSGPGGYEQYF.